A single sample is the source of the 30 T cell receptor beta chains below, sequenced in a study of T cell changes during pregnancy in multiple sclerosis. The table came from immunoSEQ multiplex PCR; TCRdb's copy has only in-frame clones and leaves some out. The sample consists of tens of thousands of clones, around nine tenths of them appearing once. Sequenced here: CD4+ T cells from peripheral blood mononuclear cells, sampled in the second trimester of pregnancy. The receptors shown here come from a female donor with multiple sclerosis, enrolled in a pregnancy study.

The chain joins TRBV29-1 to TRBJ1-2, with D perhaps matching TRBD1 (5 bases). CDR1 is SQVTM and CDR2 is ANQGSEA in the germline V gene. Trimming cost V 3 bases and J 4 bases, with 18 bases left between them. The CDR3 sequence is 15 residues long. The CDR3 DNA sequence: TGCAGCGTTGAGCCCTATACCGGGACTGTCTATGGCTACACCTTC. Its translation: CSVEPYTGTVYGYTF.

V and J are TRBV6-4 and TRBJ1-1; 8 bases match TRBD1. CDR3 size: 21 residues. After removal of 4 bases from V and 1 base from J, the junction contained 23 bases not matched to a gene. Germline V gives CDR1 MRHNA, CDR2 SNTAGT. This CDR3 is CASSASSRRGRWVAQNTEAFF. The CDR3 coding sequence is TGTGCCAGCAGTGCCTCAAGCCGCAGGGGGCGATGGGTGGCCCAGAACACTGAAGCTTTCTTT.

This rearrangement joins TRBV10-3 to TRBJ1-2, with 10 positions matching TRBD1. J was trimmed by 2 bases and V by 4 bases; bases with no gene match: 7. CDR3 length: 16 amino acids. Germline CDR1 ENHRY, CDR2 SYGVKD. CDR3 loop: CAISGGTGAGNYGYTF. The CDR3 DNA sequence: TGTGCCATCAGTGGTGGGACAGGGGCTGGGAACTATGGCTACACCTTC.

The CDR3: CASSLGQGGLGGNEQFF. The CDR3 DNA follows: TGCGCCAGCAGCTTGGGCCAAGGGGGCTTGGGGGGAAATGAGCAGTTCTTC. The chain recombines TRBV5-1 with TRBJ2-1; the D gene is possibly TRBD1 (7 bases). CDR3 length equals 17 residues. Germline assignment: CDR1 SGHRS and CDR2 YFSETQ. Trimming removed 0 bases at V and 7 bases at J, with 20 bases between.

The genes are TRBV14 and TRBJ2-5; no definite D call. CDR3 length: 16 residues. Germline CDR1 is SGHDN and CDR2 is FVKESK. Trimming shortened V by 1 base and J by 1 base, and 13 bases separated the two germline ends. This CDR3 is CASSQGLEVGQETQYF. The CDR3 DNA reads as TGTGCCAGCAGCCAAGGTCTAGAGGTGGGCCAAGAGACCCAGTACTTC.

This clone has just one count. The V gene is TRBV30, the J gene TRBJ1-5, with D possibly being TRBD1 (5 bases). Trimming took 2 bases from V and 3 from J, leaving 8 bases between them. Germline V gene data show CDR1 as GTSNPN and CDR2 as SVGIG (reference sequence). CDR3 size: 13 residues. The CDR3 region is CAWSLRDNQPQHF. The CDR3 nucleotides are TGTGCCTGGAGTCTCAGGGACAATCAGCCCCAGCATTTT.

This chain connects TRBV5-1 to TRBJ1-4; no reliable D call. This CDR3 comprises 14 residues. The V gene lost 2 bases and the J gene lost 5 bases, with 10 bases spanning the gap. Germline loops: CDR1 SGHRS, CDR2 YFSETQ. CDR3 in amino acids: CASSFDIRNEKLFF. CDR3 sequence (DNA): TGCGCCAGCAGCTTCGACATCCGAAATGAAAAACTGTTTTTT.

V gene TRBV21-1 combines with J gene TRBJ2-1; the table's D call of TRBD2 was not tested on the DNA. TRBV21-1 is a documented pseudogene. The CDR3 extends over 16 amino acids. Here the CDR3 reads CASSKETSGSDNEQFF. The CDR3 nucleotides read TGTGCCAGCAGCAAAGAAACTAGCGGGAGCGATAATGAGCAGTTCTTC.

In its sample, this clone was seen a few times. CDR3 sequence (DNA): TGTGCCAGCTCCGAACAGCAACCAAACCTGAATTCACCCCTCCACTTT. This encodes CASSEQQPNLNSPLHF. The V gene is TRBV2, the J gene TRBJ1-6; D unresolved. CDR1 is SNHLY and CDR2 is FYNNEI in the germline V gene. V shed 8 bases and J shed 7 bases, with 21 bases lying between them. This CDR3 region has 16 residues.

The J gene is TRBJ2-3, the V gene TRBV7-2; 9 nucleotides agree with TRBD2. V lost 2 bases, J lost 2 bases, and 5 bases stayed unmatched. The CDR3 length is 16 residues. The germline CDR1 and CDR2 sequences are SGHTA and FQGNSA. DNA of the CDR3: TGTGCCAGCAGCTTATCGGCTAGCGGGAACACAGATACGCAGTATTTT. Protein product: CASSLSASGNTDTQYF. The whole variable domain, remainder taken from reference TRBV7-2 and TRBJ2-3, is GAGVSQSPSNKVTEKGKDVELRCDPISGHTALYWYRQSLGQGLEFLIYFQGNSAPDKSGLPSDRFSAERTGGSVSTLTIQRTQQEDSAVYLCASSLSASGNTDTQYFGPGTRLTVL.

The V call is TRBV19, the J call TRBJ1-3; TRBD1 aligns across 9 bases. CDR1 LNHDA and CDR2 SQIVND come from the germline V gene (reference sequence). With 6 bases clipped from V and 3 bases from J, the junction kept 6 bases outside the gene matches. The CDR3 sequence is 15 residues long. CDR3 sequence (DNA): TGTGCCAGTAGCTGGACAGGGGTCATTGGAAACACCATATATTTT. This codes for CASSWTGVIGNTIYF.

This sequence joins TRBV7-8 and TRBJ2-2; 9 positions match TRBD1. The ends lost 5 bases at V and 2 bases at J; junction bases unmatched: 12. This CDR3 spans 18 amino acids. Germline lookup yields CDR1 SGHVS and CDR2 FQNEAQ. The CDR3 nucleotides read TGTGCCAGCAGCCCCAACCCCGGACAGGGGAGAAACACCGGGGAGCTGTTTTTT. This codes for CASSPNPGQGRNTGELFF.

The chain employs TRBV30 and TRBJ2-1; D perhaps matches TRBD1 (5 bases). This CDR3 is 14 amino acids long. With 4 bases removed from V and 4 bases from J, the gap between germline ends came to 14 bases. Germline-derived CDR1 and CDR2 are GTSNPN and SVGIG (reference sequence). This CDR3 is CAWTLPDRYNEQFF. The DNA of the CDR3 is TGTGCCTGGACCCTCCCCGACAGATACAATGAGCAGTTCTTC.

V gene TRBV4-1 combines with J gene TRBJ1-2; no firm D call. V was shortened by 1 base and J by 0 bases, with 15 bases between the two germline ends. The germline CDR1 and CDR2 sequences are MGHRA and YSYEKL. CDR3 length equals 17 residues. The CDR3, as DNA: TGCGCCAGCAGCCAAGGAGGTCGGCGCAAAGCTAACTATGGCTACACCTTC. Translating gives CASSQGGRRKANYGYTF.

The rearrangement uses TRBV19 and TRBJ1-5, with D maybe TRBD1 (6 bases). The germline V and J ends were trimmed by 6 bases and 12 bases, with 24 bases remaining between them. This CDR3 is 15 amino acids long. Germline CDR1 is LNHDA and CDR2 is SQIVND (reference sequence). The CDR3 reads CASSTRDPIRQVQHF. DNA of the CDR3: TGTGCCAGTAGCACACGTGATCCGATCAGACAGGTCCAGCATTTT.

This clone has a single count. The rearrangement joins TRBV7-2 to TRBJ1-3; D not resolved. Between the trimmed V and J ends, which lost 4 bases and 16 bases, there was a span of 20 bases. The CDR3 sequence is 13 residues long. Germline assignment: CDR1 SGHTA and CDR2 FQGNSA. The CDR3 loop is CASSSPNSQLPYF. The DNA for the CDR3 is TGTGCCAGCAGCTCCCCCAATAGCCAACTCCCCTATTTT.

The V gene is TRBV19, the J gene TRBJ2-1, with D hard to call. This CDR3 contains 12 residues. V was cut by 4 bases and J by 4 bases, with 5 bases left in between. Germline V gene sequence: CDR1 LNHDA, CDR2 SQIVND (reference sequence). CDR3 bases: TGTGCCAGTAGTAGGCCATACAATGAGCAGTTCTTC. Translated: CASSRPYNEQFF.

V gene TRBV5-6 combines with J gene TRBJ1-2, with a possible D match to TRBD1 (6 bases). This CDR3 contains 15 residues. With 0 bases removed from V and 4 bases from J, the gap between germline ends came to 13 bases. Germline CDR1 reads SGHDT; CDR2 reads YYEEEE. The DNA of the CDR3 is TGTGCCAGCAGCTTGGAAGCAGGGGTTAGCTATGGCTACACCTTC. As protein: CASSLEAGVSYGYTF.

This rearrangement joins TRBV7-2 to TRBJ1-1, with D possibly TRBD1 on 5 matching bases. Germline assignment: CDR1 SGHTA and CDR2 FQGNSA. The length of the CDR3 is 13 residues. V was shortened by 3 bases and J by 6 bases, with 11 bases between the two germline ends. Here the CDR3 DNA reads TGTGCCAGCAGCTTTAGGGGCTTCCCTGAAGCTTTCTTT. This encodes CASSFRGFPEAFF.

This chain joins TRBV14 and TRBJ2-3, with 10 bases lining up with TRBD2. Germline assignment: CDR1 SGHDN and CDR2 FVKESK. The CDR3 is 19 residues long. The V segment lost 4 bases and the J segment 0 bases; nucleotides outside the gene matches: 13. This CDR3 is CASSPYLSGGVSSTDTQYF. The DNA for the CDR3 is TGTGCCAGCAGCCCGTATCTGAGCGGGGGGGTCTCGAGCACAGATACGCAGTATTTT. Variable domain in full (rest from reference TRBV14 and TRBJ2-3): EAGVTQFPSHSVIEKGQTVTLRCDPISGHDNLYWYRRVMGKEIKFLLHFVKESKQDESGMPNNRFLAERTGGTYSTLKVQPAELEDSGVYFCASSPYLSGGVSSTDTQYFGPGTRLTVL.

This sequence joins TRBV20-1 and TRBJ2-3; D remains unclear. This CDR3 has 11 amino acids. Per the germline V gene, CDR1 is DFQATT and CDR2 is SNEGSKA (reference sequence). Trimming cost V 6 bases and J 5 bases, with 9 bases left between them. CDR3 coding DNA: TGCAGTGCGCGCCTAGTAGATACGCAGTATTTT. Its protein product is CSARLVDTQYF.

V is TRBV19 and J is TRBJ1-1; D is ambiguous. V was pared by 11 bases and J by 2 bases, with 12 bases between. The germline V gene has CDR1 LNHDA and CDR2 SQIVND (reference sequence). This CDR3 has 12 residues. CDR3 amino acids: CASKTPNTEAFF. CDR3 sequence (DNA): TGTGCCTCGAAAACACCAAACACTGAAGCTTTCTTT.

The J gene is TRBJ1-5, the V gene TRBV6-1, with D perhaps TRBD1 (6 bases). Trimming took 5 bases from V and 7 from J, leaving 9 bases between them. From germline, CDR1 is MNHNS and CDR2 SASEGT. The CDR3 loop spans 12 amino acids. The CDR3 region is CASSPGAQPQHF. CDR3 coding DNA: TGTGCCAGCAGTCCAGGGGCCCAGCCCCAGCATTTT.

The chain has TRBV4-3 and TRBJ2-3, with D maybe TRBD1 (6 bases). Trimming left V 0 bases short and J 2 bases short, with 18 bases between. The germline gives CDR1 LGHNA, CDR2 YSLEER. The CDR3 is made up of 18 amino acids. Here the CDR3 DNA reads TGCGCCAGCAGCCAAGAAATAGGGCAGGGGACGTCCACAGATACGCAGTATTTT. Its translation is CASSQEIGQGTSTDTQYF.

The V and J genes are TRBV30 and TRBJ2-3, with TRBD1 as a possible D gene (5 bases). Trimming stripped 1 base from V and 4 bases from J, with 9 bases between. CDR1 GTSNPN and CDR2 SVGIG come from the germline V gene (reference sequence). This CDR3 contains 13 residues. The CDR3 loop reads CAWSGQTADTQYF. In DNA, the CDR3 is TGTGCCTGGAGTGGACAGACTGCAGATACGCAGTATTTT.

The rearrangement joins TRBV19 to TRBJ1-4; TRBD1 matches 9 bases. Germline V CDR1 and CDR2: LNHDA, SQIVND (reference sequence). V shed 4 bases, J shed 3 bases, and the junction held 0 bases outside the gene matches. The CDR3 has 14 residues. The CDR3 coding sequence is TGTGCCAGTAGTAGGGACAGGGCTAATGAAAAACTGTTTTTT. It translates to CASSRDRANEKLFF. Supplemented by reference TRBV19 and TRBJ1-4, the full variable domain reads DGGITQSPKYLFRKEGQNVTLSCEQNLNHDAMYWYRQDPGQGLRLIYYSQIVNDFQKGDIAEGYSVSREKKESFPLTVTSAQKNPTAFYLCASSRDRANEKLFFGSGTQLSVL.

This clone was picked up one time. The chain is built from TRBV29-1 and TRBJ2-3; 7 bases fit TRBD2. The CDR3 covers 13 residues. The germline V gene has CDR1 SQVTM and CDR2 ANQGSEA. Trimming at V came to 7 bases and at J to 4 bases, leaving 8 bases not matched to a gene. CDR3 in amino acids: CSGQRDSPDTQYF. CDR3 in DNA: TGCAGCGGGCAGCGGGATAGCCCAGATACGCAGTATTTT.

This chain links TRBV10-2 with TRBJ2-1; D is perhaps TRBD2 (5 bases). The V gene lost 6 bases and the J gene lost 0 bases, with 12 bases spanning the gap. Germline CDR1 WSHSY, CDR2 SAAADI. The CDR3 has 15 residues. In nucleotides, the CDR3 is TGCGCCAGCAGAGAATTAACTAGCTCCTACAATGAGCAGTTCTTC. This translates into CASRELTSSYNEQFF.

The chain links TRBV6-5 to TRBJ1-4, with 7 positions matching TRBD1. The CDR3 covers 15 residues. The ends lost 2 bases at V and 5 bases at J; junction bases unmatched: 5. The germline V gene has CDR1 MNHEY and CDR2 SVGAGI. CDR3 nucleotides: TGTGCCAGCAGTTACAGGACAGGTACAAATGAAAAACTGTTTTTT. This codes for CASSYRTGTNEKLFF.

The chain links TRBV4-2 to TRBJ1-2, with 9 bases that match TRBD1. This CDR3 has 15 amino acids. Germline V lookup: CDR1 LGHNA, CDR2 YNFKEQ. V gave up 3 bases and J gave up 2 bases; unmatched junction bases: 4. DNA of the CDR3: TGTGCCAGCAGCCAGAAGACAGGGGGGAACTATGGCTACACCTTC. This encodes CASSQKTGGNYGYTF.